This T cell receptor beta chain was identified in a study of technical replicates of blood from a handful of donors. The data were produced by immunoSEQ multiplex PCR, yet TCRdb's version contains in-frame clones alone and is incomplete. Counted here are roughly 80,000 clones, just over 90% occurring once; the ten biggest clones make up roughly 0.23%. Germline values: CDR1 MDHEN, CDR2 SYDVKM. The V gene end was trimmed by 2 bases and the J gene end by 6 bases; junction bases not matched to a gene: 11. The CDR3 is 19 residues long. The chain is built from TRBV28 and TRBJ2-1, with 15 bases fitting TRBD2. What was sequenced was T cells isolated from PBMCs. This clonotype originated in a human donor in good health. CDR3 nucleotide sequence: TGTGCCAGCAGTTTAAGCGTGAGGACTAGCGGGAGGGTGGGCAATGAGCAGTTCTTC. This encodes CASSLSVRTSGRVGNEQFF.